The entry below gives a single T cell receptor (beta chain) sequence along with its context. Its antigen remains unidentified. Stated time point: persistent/refractory GD, antithyroid drugs over 5 years with positive TRAb. RNA extracted from PBMCs served as the sequencing template. CDR1 SEHNR and CDR2 FQNEAQ come from the germline V gene (reference sequence). CDR3 length: 14 residues. With 0 bases removed from V and 2 bases from J, the gap between germline ends came to 7 bases. This sample was taken from a study of regulatory T cells in long-lasting Graves disease. Points from the study as a whole: It was possible that the small sample size reduced accuracy. With approximately 2,500 shared public clonotypes, persistent patients exceeded new patients, who shared over 850. It was in persistent disease that TRBV28, TRBJ1-2 and TRBJ2-5 were favored.

Combining iRepertoire HTBI primers with Arm-PCR of CDR3 regions, the authors built TCR beta libraries. Authors' data handling: Detected in the samples were roughly 60 TRBV and approximately 14 TRBJ segments. TCRdb fed the multiplex PCR reads into MiXCR, producing one record per CDR3 protein. For this entry, the V and J calls and clone size follow TCRdb and not the study's own pipeline. The sample records around 400,000 distinct CDR3 sequences, 21% being singletons. This material consisted of peripheral blood mononuclear cells (PBMCs), taken when the disease was refractory, from a patient treated with antithyroid drugs. The chain has TRBV7-9 and TRBJ1-2, with unresolved D. The origin of this receptor is a female donor with Graves disease. CDR3 in amino acids: CASSLAGSNYGYTF. CDR3 sequence (DNA): TGTGCCAGCAGCTTAGCTGGGTCCAACTATGGCTACACCTTC. The full variable domain, its missing parts supplied by reference TRBV7-9 and TRBJ1-2, is DTGVSQNPRHKITKRGQNVTFRCDPISEHNRLYWYRQTLGQGPEFLTYFQNEAQLEKSRLLSDRFSAERPKGSFSTLEIQRTEQGDSAMYLCASSLAGSNYGYTFGSGTRLTVV.